This TCR beta chain was sequenced for a study of shared clonotypes between healthy human individuals. Study-level findings and limits: The genetic and exposure-history diversity represented was limited by few donors. A handful of donors shared about 4.8% of their naive CD4 clonotypes.

Only in-frame clones appear in the TCRdb table, and some are missing; sequencing was by immunoSEQ multiplex PCR. The sample carries approximately 1.5 million clones, 95% to 99% recorded once. About this clone: The antigen remains undetermined.

Germline CDR1 ENHRY, CDR2 SYGVKD. Unmatched junction bases numbered 10, after V lost 6 bases and J lost 6 bases. The CDR3 extends over 16 amino acids. The TCR was taken from a young man in good health. Specimen: naive CD4+ T cells sorted from blood. Subset in this sample: CD45RA+ positively selected. The chain joins TRBV10-3 to TRBJ2-7, with 14 bases fitting TRBD2. CDR3 DNA: TGTGCCATCAGCCGGCGAGCGACTAGCGGGAGGGGCGAGCAGTACTTC. Translated, it gives CAISRRATSGRGEQYF.